This T cell receptor (beta chain) was sequenced in a study of blood T cell repertoires in COVID-19. Study context: From the United States, Italy and Spain came samples of acute and convalescent COVID-19. T cells, B-cell-depleted T cells, or PBMCs provided the cDNA or gDNA that served as material.

Authors' data handling: Reference gene primer amplification in the assay estimated nucleated cell counts. Libraries were prepared by immunoSEQ multiplex PCR; TCRdb keeps only in-frame clonotypes and omits some of them. V and J calls and clone size follow that table, whereas D and trimming were derived from the DNA. This table holds around 100,000 clones, about 89% found once. One Seattle source followed patients from active infection through their disease course. V gave up 2 bases and J gave up 9 bases, with 13 bases separating them. CDR3 length: 14 amino acids. The germline V gene has CDR1 MDHEN and CDR2 SYDVKM. This clone appeared a single time.

The sequence was obtained from a man aged 50 to 60 with COVID-19, enrolled during active disease. The V gene is TRBV28, the J gene TRBJ1-4; the D is unclear. The sample comprised peripheral blood. This CDR3 reads CASSLEGSWQKLFF. The CDR3 DNA reads as TGTGCCAGCAGTTTAGAGGGAAGTTGGCAAAAACTGTTTTTT.